What follows are 20 T cell receptor beta chains derived from one specimen sequenced in a study of blood T cell repertoires in COVID-19. Produced via immunoSEQ multiplex PCR; TCRdb's table is partial and in-frame only. Of 130,000 to 150,000 clones listed, 75% to 90% are singletons. Sequencing was performed on peripheral blood. The source is a woman aged 45-60 years with acute or convalescent COVID-19.

This chain uses TRBV12-3 or TRBV12-4 with TRBJ2-2, with D perhaps TRBD1 (7 bases). The CDR3 extends over 13 amino acids. Trimming cost V 7 bases and J 7 bases, with 13 bases left between them. CDR3 loop: CASTYRGGGELFF. CDR3 in DNA: TGTGCCAGCACCTACAGGGGAGGCGGGGAGCTGTTTTTT.

This clone was detected once. The gene calls are TRBV9 and TRBJ2-2, with TRBD1 as a possible D gene (5 bases). V was trimmed by 1 base and J by 3 bases, leaving 10 bases between them. The CDR3 sequence is 15 residues long. Germline V CDR1 and CDR2: SGDLS, YYNGEE. CDR3 region: CASSVQGLDTGELFF. The CDR3 DNA is TGTGCCAGCAGCGTACAGGGATTAGACACCGGGGAGCTGTTTTTT.

The chain combines TRBV5-5 with TRBJ1-5; D call uncertain. This CDR3 spans 16 amino acids. Per the germline V gene, CDR1 is SGHKS and CDR2 is YYEKEE (reference sequence). Trimming removed 0 bases at V and 0 bases at J, with 10 bases between. The CDR3 DNA reads TGTGCCAGCAGCTTGGACAGCTCTTATAGCAATCAGCCCCAGCATTTT. Protein: CASSLDSSYSNQPQHF.

On this clone itself: The junction does not match germline at one end; this may be a read error. The rearrangement joins TRBV6-5 to TRBJ2-7, with TRBD1 as a possible D gene (6 bases). CDR3 size: 15 residues. CDR1 and CDR2 from the germline V gene are MNHEY and SVGAGI. The CDR3 loop reads CVSSQTGRMSYEQYF. The CDR3 DNA reads as TGTGTCAGCAGCCAAACAGGGCGAATGTCCTACGAGCAGTACTTC.

The chain carries TRBV30 and TRBJ2-5, with 8 nucleotides matching TRBD1. The germline V gene encodes CDR1 GTSNPN and CDR2 SVGIG (reference sequence). V trimming: 5 bases; J trimming: 2 bases; junction bases outside the gene matches: 7. The CDR3 has 14 amino acids. The CDR3 spells CAWGTGAFQETQYF. The CDR3 coding sequence is TGTGCCTGGGGGACAGGAGCCTTTCAAGAGACCCAGTACTTC.

This clone was found a few times. This chain connects TRBV5-1 to TRBJ2-2, with D possibly matching TRBD1 (5 bases). This CDR3 region has 13 residues. Trimming shortened V by 10 bases and J by 5 bases, and 15 bases separated the two germline ends. Germline lookup yields CDR1 SGHRS and CDR2 YFSETQ. CDR3 residues: CAGSMAGTGELFF. The CDR3, as DNA: TGCGCCGGTTCTATGGCAGGGACCGGGGAGCTGTTTTTT.

The rearrangement joins TRBV27 to TRBJ2-6; the D gene is possibly TRBD1 (6 bases). The germline CDR1 and CDR2 sequences are MNHEY and SMNVEV (reference sequence). The CDR3 has 15 residues. Trimming pared 3 bases from V and 2 bases from J, leaving 8 bases between. Written as DNA, the CDR3 is TGTGCCAGCAGTTTGGGGGCTCCTGGGGCCAACGTCCTGACTTTC. Translated: CASSLGAPGANVLTF.

This clone was seen once. The rearrangement links TRBV18 to TRBJ1-1; 10 bases align to TRBD1. The CDR3 consists of 14 residues. V lost 5 bases, J lost 9 bases, and 9 bases stayed unmatched. CDR1 and CDR2 (germline): KGHSH, LQKENI. The CDR3 DNA follows: TGTGCCAGCTCAACGGGACAGGGGAAGAACAAAGCTTTCTTT. Amino acid sequence: CASSTGQGKNKAFF.

The gene calls are TRBV11-2 and TRBJ2-5; TRBD1 might be the D (6 bases). CDR3 length: 17 amino acids. CDR1 and CDR2 (germline): SGHAT, FQNNGV. V shed 3 bases and J shed 5 bases, with 22 bases lying between them. This CDR3 is CASSFRPPAVQGETQYF. The CDR3 DNA reads as TGTGCCAGCAGCTTTAGACCCCCGGCCGTGCAGGGGGAGACCCAGTACTTC. The full variable domain, in which reference TRBV11-2 and TRBJ2-5 provide the parts outside the CDR3, is EAGVAQSPRYKIIEKRQSVAFWCNPISGHATLYWYQQILGQGPKLLIQFQNNGVVDDSQLPKDRFSAERLKGVDSTLKIQPAKLEDSAVYLCASSFRPPAVQGETQYFGPGTRLLVL.

The chain carries TRBV9 and TRBJ2-6; TRBD1 matches at 11 bases. CDR1 is SGDLS and CDR2 is YYNGEE in the germline V gene. V lost 6 bases and J lost 2; bases outside the gene matches: 7. This CDR3 has 17 amino acids. CDR3 region: CASNPGQGAAGANVLTF. The CDR3 coding sequence is TGTGCCAGCAACCCAGGACAGGGGGCCGCTGGGGCCAACGTCCTGACTTTC.

The J gene is TRBJ2-7, the V gene TRBV2, with D possibly being TRBD2 (6 bases). Deletions cut 6 bases from V and 0 bases from J, with 15 bases between. The germline CDR1 and CDR2 sequences are SNHLY and FYNNEI. This CDR3 spans 15 amino acids. The CDR3 bases are TGTGCCAGCAGAGGGGACTTACTACTCTCCTACGAGCAGTACTTC. Its protein product is CASRGDLLLSYEQYF. The complete variable domain, with remaining parts taken from reference TRBV2 and TRBJ2-7, reads EPEVTQTPSHQVTQMGQEVILRCVPISNHLYFYWYRQILGQKVEFLVSFYNNEISEKSEIFDDQFSVERPDGSNFTLKIRSTKLEDSAMYFCASRGDLLLSYEQYFGPGTRLTVT.

The chain combines TRBV19 with TRBJ1-2; tentatively, D is TRBD1 (6 bases). Trimming removed 5 bases from V and 2 bases from J, with 18 bases in between. The germline V gene has CDR1 LNHDA and CDR2 SQIVND (reference sequence). This CDR3 spans 16 amino acids. This CDR3 is CASSETGLRSNYGYTF. CDR3 in DNA: TGTGCCAGTAGTGAAACAGGGCTCCGGTCGAACTATGGCTACACCTTC.

V usage is TRBV3-1 (or the pseudogene TRBV3-2) and J usage is TRBJ1-2; possibly TRBD1 for D (6 bases). Deletions cut 1 base from V and 8 bases from J, with 20 bases between. CDR3 size: 16 residues. Germline V CDR1 and CDR2: LGHDT, YNNKEL (reference sequence). The CDR3 coding sequence is TGTGCCAGCAGCCAAGTGGTCGACAGGAGAGGTGAGGGCTACACCTTC. Its protein product is CASSQVVDRRGEGYTF.

The chain combines TRBV6-5 with TRBJ1-1, with 7 bases lining up with TRBD1. This CDR3 is built from 15 residues. J lost 0 bases, V lost 4 bases, and 5 bases had no gene match. Germline V lookup: CDR1 MNHEY, CDR2 SVGAGI. DNA of the CDR3: TGTGCCAGCAGTTGGGGGACAGAATTGAACACTGAAGCTTTCTTT. Translated, it gives CASSWGTELNTEAFF.

The gene calls are TRBV5-1 and TRBJ2-7; 11 bases are a match to TRBD2. CDR1 is SGHRS, CDR2 YFSETQ, per germline. CDR3 length: 16 amino acids. The V gene end was trimmed by 3 bases and the J gene end by 3 bases; junction bases not matched to a gene: 8. CDR3 residues: CASSSTSGTLSYEQYF. The CDR3 DNA is TGCGCCAGCAGCTCGACTAGCGGGACGTTAAGCTACGAGCAGTACTTC. The full variable domain, in which reference TRBV5-1 and TRBJ2-7 provide the parts outside the CDR3, is KAGVTQTPRYLIKTRGQQVTLSCSPISGHRSVSWYQQTPGQGLQFLFEYFSETQRNKGNFPGRFSGRQFSNSRSEMNVSTLELGDSALYLCASSSTSGTLSYEQYFGPGTRLTVT.

The chain has TRBV3-1 (or the pseudogene TRBV3-2) and TRBJ2-1; the D gene is possibly TRBD2 (5 bases). V was cut by 6 bases and J by 4 bases, with 7 bases left in between. This CDR3 region has 12 residues. Per germline, CDR1 LGHDT and CDR2 YNNKEL (reference sequence). The CDR3 DNA follows: TGTGCCAGCAGGGGCGGGTACAATGAGCAGTTCTTC. This translates into CASRGGYNEQFF.

The rearrangement uses TRBV9 and TRBJ2-2; tentatively, D is TRBD1 (5 bases). Germline values: CDR1 SGDLS, CDR2 YYNGEE. The V end lost 3 bases, the J end lost 1 base, and 7 bases lay between the germline ends. The CDR3 covers 14 residues. CDR3 DNA: TGTGCCAGCAGCGCAGGACAGAACACCGGGGAGCTGTTTTTT. Residues: CASSAGQNTGELFF.

The CDR3 protein is CAISESSSGSGETQYF. CDR3 nucleotides: TGTGCCATCAGTGAGTCGTCTAGCGGCTCGGGAGAGACCCAGTACTTC. The chain has TRBV10-3 and TRBJ2-5, with TRBD2 matching over 7 bases. The V gene's germline CDR1 is ENHRY and CDR2 SYGVKD. J was trimmed by 4 bases and V by 0 bases; bases with no gene match: 8. CDR3 size: 16 residues.

The gene calls are TRBV7-3 and TRBJ1-3; the D gene is possibly TRBD1 (6 bases). Germline V gene lookup returns CDR1 SGHTA and CDR2 FQGTGA. V shed 0 bases and J shed 8 bases, with 14 bases lying between them. The CDR3 consists of 15 residues. CDR3 protein: CASSLTGGRGDTIYF. The CDR3 nucleotides are TGTGCCAGCAGCTTAACGGGCGGCAGGGGTGACACCATATATTTT.

This rearrangement joins TRBV3-1 (or the pseudogene TRBV3-2) to TRBJ1-5; D is unresolved. CDR3 length equals 15 residues. Trimming left V 1 base short and J 3 bases short, with 10 bases between. Germline-derived CDR1 and CDR2 are LGHDT and YNNKEL (reference sequence). CDR3 residues: CASSQGGAINQPQHF. In DNA form, the CDR3 reads TGTGCCAGCAGCCAAGGCGGAGCAATCAATCAGCCCCAGCATTTT.